Listed below are T cell receptor beta chains from one sample, sequenced in a study of blood T cells in healthy people across ages. TCRdb ran MiXCR on the 5' RACE reads and lists one entry per CDR3 protein. The table has 1.5 million to 2 million distinct CDR3 sequences, around half seen once; the top ten hold approximately 2.1%. Sequenced: blood. The source is a woman aged 40 to 49 in good health. Both conserved end residues are part of each CDR3. A D gene is named only where the DNA matches it firmly. Clone size is given for some rows only: seen once, a few or many times, or a class if the clone is expanded.

abundance: -
d_gene: TRBD1
j_gene: TRBJ2-7
v_gene: TRBV2
CDR3nt: TGTACCAGCAGGCCCCGGACAGGGGTTTACAATGAGCAGTACTTC
CDR3aa: CTSRPRTGVYNEQYF

abundance: -
d_gene: TRBD2
j_gene: TRBJ2-7
v_gene: TRBV15
CDR3nt: TGTGCCACCAGCAGAGAACCGCTAGCGGGGGGGCCTGACCAGTACTTC
CDR3aa: CATSREPLAGGPDQYF

abundance: few
d_gene: -
j_gene: TRBJ2-7
v_gene: TRBV7-2
CDR3nt: TGTGCCAGCAGCTTAAACCCGTTGGGCATCTACGAGCAGTACTTC
CDR3aa: CASSLNPLGIYEQYF

abundance: -
d_gene: -
j_gene: TRBJ2-3
v_gene: TRBV7-9
CDR3nt: TGTGCCAGCGGCTTAGATCAGGGCGTCACAGATACGCAGTATTTT
CDR3aa: CASGLDQGVTDTQYF

abundance: -
d_gene: TRBD2
j_gene: TRBJ2-2
v_gene: TRBV20-1
CDR3nt: TGCAGTGCTCCACTAGCGGGGGGGACCACCGGGGAGCTGTTTTTT
CDR3aa: CSAPLAGGTTGELFF

abundance: -
d_gene: -
j_gene: TRBJ2-1
v_gene: TRBV12-3/TRBV12-4
CDR3nt: TGTGCCAGCAGTTTTGCTCGGAGTGAGCAGTTCTTC
CDR3aa: CASSFARSEQFF

abundance: -
d_gene: -
j_gene: TRBJ1-2
v_gene: TRBV2
CDR3nt: TGTGCCAGCAGCCGGCAGAAAGGCTACACCTTC
CDR3aa: CASSRQKGYTF

abundance: few
d_gene: -
j_gene: TRBJ2-1
v_gene: TRBV7-2
CDR3nt: TGTGCCAGCAGCTACTCCGGGACCTCGGGTACCAATGAGCAGTTCTTC
CDR3aa: CASSYSGTSGTNEQFF

abundance: few
d_gene: TRBD1
j_gene: TRBJ2-1
v_gene: TRBV5-4
CDR3nt: TGTGCCAGCAGCTTGGTAGAGGGGGCCAATGAGCAGTTCTTC
CDR3aa: CASSLVEGANEQFF

abundance: -
d_gene: -
j_gene: TRBJ1-6
v_gene: TRBV5-8
CDR3nt: TGTGCCAGCACGTCGTACGGGGGGTTCCATTCACCCCTCCACTTT
CDR3aa: CASTSYGGFHSPLHF

abundance: -
d_gene: TRBD2
j_gene: TRBJ2-3
v_gene: TRBV20-1
CDR3nt: TGCAGTGCTAGTTCTAGCGGGGGGATTTATACGCAGTATTTT
CDR3aa: CSASSSGGIYTQYF

abundance: -
d_gene: -
j_gene: TRBJ2-5
v_gene: TRBV7-2
CDR3nt: TGTGCCAGCAGCTCAGAGGGGAAGACCCAGTACTTC
CDR3aa: CASSSEGKTQYF

abundance: -
d_gene: TRBD1
j_gene: TRBJ1-2
v_gene: TRBV20-1
CDR3nt: TGCAGTGCTAGAGATCAGGGGGCAACGGATGGCTACACCTTC
CDR3aa: CSARDQGATDGYTF

abundance: few
d_gene: -
j_gene: TRBJ1-2
v_gene: TRBV27
CDR3nt: TGTGCCAGCAGCCCCAACCCTAACTATGGCTACACCTTC
CDR3aa: CASSPNPNYGYTF

abundance: -
d_gene: -
j_gene: TRBJ2-7
v_gene: TRBV21-1
CDR3nt: TGTGCCAGCAGCACCACCTGCGGGACTAGCGGAGACTCCCAGGGGGCCTACGAGCAGTACTTC
CDR3aa: CASSTTCGTSGDSQGAYEQYF

abundance: -
d_gene: -
j_gene: TRBJ2-5
v_gene: TRBV11-1
CDR3nt: TGTGCCAGCAGCGCGACGGTTTTCCAGGGTGGGCAGTACTTC
CDR3aa: CASSATVFQGGQYF

abundance: -
d_gene: TRBD1
j_gene: TRBJ2-1
v_gene: TRBV12-3/TRBV12-4
CDR3nt: TGTGCCAGCAGTCTTGAACGGACAGGGTGGGACAATGAGCAGTTCTTC
CDR3aa: CASSLERTGWDNEQFF

abundance: -
d_gene: -
j_gene: TRBJ1-2
v_gene: TRBV5-1
CDR3nt: TGCGCCAGCAGCTACGGGACGGCGGACTCATATGGCTACACCTTC
CDR3aa: CASSYGTADSYGYTF

abundance: once
d_gene: -
j_gene: TRBJ2-4
v_gene: TRBV4-2
CDR3nt: TGTGCCAGCAGCCAAAGGAGCAGGGGCGAGGTAGCCAAAAGCATTCAGTACTTC
CDR3aa: CASSQRSRGEVAKSIQYF

abundance: -
d_gene: -
j_gene: TRBJ1-1
v_gene: TRBV19
CDR3nt: TGTGCCAGTAGTATAGGTATTTTAGAACGACTGAACACTGAAGCTTTCTTT
CDR3aa: CASSIGILERLNTEAFF

abundance: few
d_gene: -
j_gene: TRBJ2-5
v_gene: TRBV20-1
CDR3nt: TGCAGTGCTAGAGATAAAGGGATTGGAGAGACCCAGTACTTC
CDR3aa: CSARDKGIGETQYF

abundance: -
d_gene: TRBD1
j_gene: TRBJ1-1
v_gene: TRBV15
CDR3nt: TGTGCCACCGGTAAAGACAGGGGTGAAGCTTTCTTT
CDR3aa: CATGKDRGEAFF

abundance: -
d_gene: TRBD1
j_gene: TRBJ1-2
v_gene: TRBV4-2
CDR3nt: TGTGCCAGCAGCCATGACCTACTCCGGGACAGAGGGCCTGGCTACACCTTC
CDR3aa: CASSHDLLRDRGPGYTF

abundance: -
d_gene: -
j_gene: TRBJ2-7
v_gene: TRBV10-3
CDR3nt: TGTGCCCTCCTCCGGCCTAGCGAGAACCTCTTCGAGCAGTACTTC
CDR3aa: CALLRPSENLFEQYF

abundance: -
d_gene: -
j_gene: TRBJ2-7
v_gene: TRBV6-5
CDR3nt: TGTGCCAGCAGAAGACAGCCCCAGACCTACGAGCAGTACTTC
CDR3aa: CASRRQPQTYEQYF

abundance: -
d_gene: -
j_gene: TRBJ2-3
v_gene: TRBV7-2
CDR3nt: TGTGCCAGCAGCTTAGTCTGGCGGGGAGGCACAGATACGCAGTATTTT
CDR3aa: CASSLVWRGGTDTQYF

abundance: -
d_gene: -
j_gene: TRBJ1-5
v_gene: TRBV7-2
CDR3nt: TGTGCCAGCAGCCAAACTTTCGGGGTCCAGCCCCAGCATTTT
CDR3aa: CASSQTFGVQPQHF

abundance: -
d_gene: -
j_gene: TRBJ2-3
v_gene: TRBV27
CDR3nt: TGTGCCAGCGTCCCTCAGGGGAGGAACACAGATACGCAGTATTTT
CDR3aa: CASVPQGRNTDTQYF

abundance: -
d_gene: TRBD1
j_gene: TRBJ2-1
v_gene: TRBV29-1
CDR3nt: TGCAGCGTTGGTAGACAGGGGCGGCACAATGAGCAGTTCTTC
CDR3aa: CSVGRQGRHNEQFF

abundance: -
d_gene: TRBD1
j_gene: TRBJ2-1
v_gene: TRBV20-1
CDR3nt: TGCAGTGCTAGAGATCAGTGGGACAGATCCTACAATGAGCAGTTCTTC
CDR3aa: CSARDQWDRSYNEQFF

abundance: -
d_gene: -
j_gene: TRBJ1-5
v_gene: TRBV6-6
CDR3nt: TGTGCCAGCAGTTATCTGGCGGCCAGCAATCAGCCCCAGCATTTT
CDR3aa: CASSYLAASNQPQHF

abundance: -
d_gene: -
j_gene: TRBJ1-2
v_gene: TRBV27
CDR3nt: TGTGCCAGCAGGGGAACAGGGTTGAGCTATGGCTACACCTTC
CDR3aa: CASRGTGLSYGYTF

abundance: -
d_gene: -
j_gene: TRBJ2-3
v_gene: TRBV6-1
CDR3nt: TGTGCCATCTCGACCCTAGATGGCACAGATACGCAGTATTTT
CDR3aa: CAISTLDGTDTQYF

abundance: many
d_gene: TRBD1
j_gene: TRBJ2-7
v_gene: TRBV4-2
CDR3nt: TGTGCCAGCAGCCAAGATCAAGGGACAGGGGGCGAGAGGCAGTACTTC
CDR3aa: CASSQDQGTGGERQYF

abundance: -
d_gene: -
j_gene: TRBJ2-3
v_gene: TRBV12-3/TRBV12-4
CDR3nt: TGTGCCAGCAGTTTGAGGGGGGACGGCACAGATACGCAGTATTTT
CDR3aa: CASSLRGDGTDTQYF

abundance: many
d_gene: TRBD2
j_gene: TRBJ2-1
v_gene: TRBV29-1
CDR3nt: TGCAGCGTTGAAGCCCCGGCGGGGGGCTCCTACAATGAGCAGTTCTTC
CDR3aa: CSVEAPAGGSYNEQFF

abundance: few
d_gene: -
j_gene: TRBJ2-3
v_gene: TRBV4-2
CDR3nt: TGTGCCAGCAGCCAGTCTACTGGCACGCAGTATTTT
CDR3aa: CASSQSTGTQYF

abundance: -
d_gene: TRBD1
j_gene: TRBJ2-1
v_gene: TRBV25-1
CDR3nt: TGTGCCAGCAGTGGGACAGGCAATGAGCAGTTCTTC
CDR3aa: CASSGTGNEQFF

abundance: few
d_gene: TRBD2
j_gene: TRBJ2-7
v_gene: TRBV7-2
CDR3nt: TGTGCCAGCAGCACTAGCGGGGGCCTCGTCTACGAGCAGTACTTC
CDR3aa: CASSTSGGLVYEQYF

abundance: -
d_gene: TRBD2
j_gene: TRBJ2-7
v_gene: TRBV29-1
CDR3nt: TGCAGCGTCCAAGGACTAGCAGGCTCCTACGAGCAGTACTTC
CDR3aa: CSVQGLAGSYEQYF